Here is one T cell receptor (beta chain) with its context. CD3+CD4+ and CD3+CD8+ cells were FACS-sorted from thawed unstimulated PBMCs. The data originate from a study of T cell clones after liver transplantation. Study-level background: At least one year of complete immunosuppression withdrawal without enzymes over twice normal defined tolerance.

Generated by immunoSEQ multiplex PCR, the TCRdb table keeps only in-frame clones and is missing some. The data contain tens of thousands of clones, 60% to 80% of them seen just once; the ten biggest clones take up 8% to 10%. The receptor was isolated from a human patient who received a liver transplant. T cells may partly derive from the graft donor. The sample was CD4+ T cells from blood, taken at the 22-month timepoint.

The CDR3 here is CASSPEGQGWNEQFF. Written as DNA, the CDR3 is TGTGCCAGCTCACCGGAGGGACAGGGCTGGAATGAGCAGTTCTTC. This chain links TRBV18 with TRBJ2-1, with 9 nucleotides matching TRBD1. Trimming at V came to 3 bases and at J to 7 bases, leaving 7 bases not matched to a gene. This CDR3 comprises 15 residues. Germline V gene sequence: CDR1 KGHSH, CDR2 LQKENI.